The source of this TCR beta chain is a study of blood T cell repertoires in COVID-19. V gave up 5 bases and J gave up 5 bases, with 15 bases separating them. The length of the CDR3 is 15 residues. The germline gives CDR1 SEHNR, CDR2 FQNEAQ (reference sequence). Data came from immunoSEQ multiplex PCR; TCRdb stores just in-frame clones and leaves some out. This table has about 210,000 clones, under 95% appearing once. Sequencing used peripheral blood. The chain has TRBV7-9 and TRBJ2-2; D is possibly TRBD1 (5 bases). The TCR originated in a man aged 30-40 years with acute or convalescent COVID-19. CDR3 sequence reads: CASSGRTLMTGELFF. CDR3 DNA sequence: TGTGCCAGCAGCGGCAGGACACTTATGACCGGGGAGCTGTTTTTT.